Below, 29 T cell receptor beta chains from the same sample are listed, as sequenced in a study of tumor and adjacent non-tumor tissue in lung cancer. RNA was extracted from bulk tissue without any cell sorting. TCRbeta libraries were built with three rounds of nested PCR, modified from ARM-PCR. TCRdb used MiXCR to reprocess the multiplex PCR reads, holding one entry per CDR3 protein. The sample has under 150,000 distinct CDR3 sequences, roughly 70% seen once; the top ten hold roughly 20%. What was sequenced was lung tumor tissue. Receptor source: a man aged 55 to 70 with small cell lung cancer.

Comment on this clonotype: Likely a read error: the CDR3 ends without its conserved phenylalanine or tryptophan. The rearrangement uses TRBV5-4 and TRBJ2-1; D remains ambiguous. Germline CDR1 and CDR2: SGHNT and YYREEE (reference sequence). V lost 1 base, J lost 0 bases, and 8 bases lay in between. CDR3 length: 15 amino acids. The CDR3 nucleotides read TGTGCCAGCAGCTTGTCCAGAAGCTCCTACAATGAGCAGTTCATC. This sequence encodes CASSLSRSSYNEQFI.

The rearrangement uses TRBV7-2 and TRBJ2-1, with D hard to call. From germline, CDR1 is SGHTA and CDR2 FQGNSA. The CDR3 is 14 amino acids. Trimming removed 5 bases from V and 6 bases from J, with 14 bases in between. The CDR3 region is CASSPSMASNEQFF. In DNA, the CDR3 is TGTGCCAGCAGCCCAAGTATGGCCTCCAATGAGCAGTTCTTC.

The chain has TRBV11-2 and TRBJ1-1, with D possibly being TRBD1 (6 bases). The CDR3 has 13 residues. With 6 bases removed from V and 4 bases from J, the gap between germline ends came to 12 bases. Looked up from germline, CDR1 is SGHAT and CDR2 is FQNNGV. The CDR3 DNA is TGTGCCAGCAGTCTGGCAGGGGCCACTGAAGCTTTCTTT. It yields the protein CASSLAGATEAFF.

V is TRBV11-2 and J is TRBJ2-3, with D possibly being TRBD2 (5 bases). Germline CDR1 SGHAT, CDR2 FQNNGV. V was clipped by 4 bases and J by 4 bases, with 9 bases between them. The CDR3 covers 13 residues. CDR3 sequence reads: CASSWTPPDTQYF. The CDR3 DNA sequence: TGTGCCAGCAGCTGGACTCCACCAGATACGCAGTATTTT.

The chain couples TRBV6-5 to TRBJ2-1, with D perhaps TRBD2 (5 bases). This CDR3 region has 16 residues. Between the trimmed V and J ends, which lost 0 bases and 8 bases, there was a span of 17 bases. CDR1 is MNHEY and CDR2 is SVGAGI in the germline V gene. CDR3 protein: CASSYSFGLRLHEQFF. As DNA, the CDR3 is TGTGCCAGCAGTTACTCTTTCGGACTTAGGTTACATGAGCAGTTCTTC.

This clonotype turned up a few times. This may be a read error: a much more frequent sequence differs by one nucleotide. The chain recombines TRBV20-1 with TRBJ2-5; 12 bases align to TRBD2. Germline V gene lookup returns CDR1 DFQATT and CDR2 SNEGSKA (reference sequence). The CDR3 contains 16 residues. CDR3 residues: CSANPPGLAGWETKYF. The CDR3 DNA reads TGCAGTGCCAACCCGCCGGGACTAGCGGGTTGGGAGACCAAGTACTTC.

As regards this clonotype: Since a much larger clone is just one base distant, this may be a read error. The V gene is TRBV20-1, the J gene TRBJ2-2; D gene uncertain. The germline gives CDR1 DFQATT, CDR2 SNEGSKA (reference sequence). The CDR3 has 12 amino acids. CDR3 loop: CGARVDTGELFF. Here the CDR3 DNA reads TGCGGTGCCCGGGTGGACACCGGGGAGCTGTTTTTT.

This clonotype was seen a few times. The rearrangement uses TRBV12-3 or TRBV12-4 and TRBJ2-2, with 9 bases matching TRBD1. This CDR3 region has 15 residues. V shed 5 bases and J 5 bases; nucleotides not matched to a gene: 6. CDR3 protein: CASSPGTGYTGELFF. The CDR3 nucleotides read TGTGCCAGCAGTCCCGGGACAGGGTATACCGGGGAGCTGTTTTTT.

The chain has TRBV5-5 and TRBJ2-7; D remains unclear. CDR1 is SGHKS, CDR2 YYEKEE, per germline (reference sequence). The length of the CDR3 is 14 residues. V was pared by 0 bases and J by 5 bases, with 12 bases between. CDR3 residues: CASSLVPKSHEQYF. The CDR3 nucleotides are TGTGCCAGCAGCTTGGTACCTAAATCCCACGAGCAGTACTTC.

As concerns this clonotype: At one boundary the junction diverges from the germline segment, which might be a read error. V and J are TRBV20-1 and TRBJ1-6, with 7 positions matching TRBD1. Germline CDR1 DFQATT, CDR2 SNEGSKA (reference sequence). This CDR3 region has 16 residues. DNA of the CDR3: TGCAGTTCTAGACTAACAGGGGAATCTTATAATTCACCCCTCCACTTT. Translation gives CSSRLTGESYNSPLHF.

With respect to this clonotype: This sequence may be a read error, since a much larger clone differs from it by one base. Since no conserved phenylalanine or tryptophan closes the CDR3, a read error is the likely cause. The CDR3 sequence is CSARDPNSGLWGTQYL. CDR3 bases: TGCAGTGCTAGAGATCCGAATAGCGGGTTATGGGGGACCCAGTACTTA. The chain has TRBV20-1 and TRBJ2-5, with TRBD2 identical over 7 bases. The CDR3 covers 16 residues. Losses at the gene ends were 0 bases for V and 7 bases for J; bases not matched to a gene: 14. Germline-derived CDR1 and CDR2 are DFQATT and SNEGSKA (reference sequence).

The chain links TRBV20-1 to TRBJ2-1; 8 nucleotides agree with TRBD2. The J segment lost 7 bases and the V segment lost 8 bases, leaving 25 bases of the junction unmatched. CDR1 DFQATT and CDR2 SNEGSKA come from the germline V gene (reference sequence). CDR3 length equals 18 residues. The CDR3 region is CSTTDKGVASGRLNEQFF. The CDR3 nucleotides are TGCAGTACTACAGACAAGGGGGTGGCGAGCGGGAGATTAAATGAGCAGTTCTTC.

The chain has TRBV20-1 and TRBJ2-7; D possibly corresponds to TRBD2 (6 bases). Germline loops: CDR1 DFQATT, CDR2 SNEGSKA (reference sequence). The CDR3 loop spans 13 amino acids. The ends were cut back, 1 base at V and 2 bases at J, with 9 bases in the middle. CDR3 sequence: CSARVRGTYEQYV. DNA for the CDR3: TGCAGTGCTAGAGTGCGGGGAACCTACGAGCAGTACGTC.

As regards this clonotype: At one boundary the junction diverges from the germline segment, which might be a read error. This chain joins TRBV11-3 and TRBJ2-2, with 10 bases aligning to TRBD2. Germline lookup yields CDR1 SGHNT and CDR2 YENEEA. The CDR3 has 16 residues. For the CDR3, the DNA is TGTACCAGCAGCACTCTAGCGGGAGTTGGGACCGGGGAGCCGTTTTTT. Translation gives CTSSTLAGVGTGEPFF.

The chain recombines TRBV11-3 with TRBJ2-3; unclear D gene. This CDR3 is 12 amino acids long. The germline V and J ends were trimmed by 5 bases and 4 bases, with 7 bases remaining between them. CDR1 and CDR2 (germline): SGHNT, YENEEA. The CDR3 protein is CASSLDADTQYF. DNA for the CDR3: TGTGCCAGCAGCCTGGATGCAGATACGCAGTATTTT.

The genes are TRBV6-5 and TRBJ2-2; D perhaps matches TRBD1 (5 bases). From germline, CDR1 is MNHEY and CDR2 SVGAGI. The length of the CDR3 is 15 residues. Trimming removed 6 bases from V and 5 bases from J, with 16 bases in between. The CDR3 loop is CASSRRGADTGELFF. CDR3 nucleotide sequence: TGTGCCAGCAGCCGCCGTGGGGCCGATACCGGGGAGCTGTTTTTT.

As for this clonotype: An end of the junction differs from the germline gene, which may be a read error. This chain uses TRBV12-5 with TRBJ2-1, with 9 positions matching TRBD2. The CDR3 extends over 15 amino acids. CDR1 is LGHNT and CDR2 is FRNRAP in the germline V gene. As DNA, the CDR3 is TGTACTAGTGGTCCGGTAGCGGGAGCCTATAATGAGCAGTTCTTC. Translating it yields CTSGPVAGAYNEQFF. The full variable domain, its missing parts supplied by reference TRBV12-5 and TRBJ2-1, is DARVTQTPRHKVTEMGQEVTMRCQPILGHNTVFWYRQTMMQGLELLAYFRNRAPLDDSGMPKDRFSAEMPDATLATLKIQPSEPRDSAVYFCTSGPVAGAYNEQFFGPGTRLTVL.

Of note for this clonotype: The junction differs from germline at one of its ends, possibly a read error. In DNA form, the CDR3 reads TGCAGTGGGACTAGCGCCCCAACGACCCATTACTTC. Residues: CSGTSAPTTHYF. The chain uses TRBV20-1 and TRBJ2-5; 9 bases match TRBD2. The CDR3 runs 12 residues. CDR1 is DFQATT, CDR2 SNEGSKA, per germline (reference sequence).

In the case of this clonotype: This clone may be a read error of a much larger clone one base away. The CDR3 DNA reads as TGCGCCAGCAGCCAAGAATACGGCAGGCCAACTAACTATGACTACACCTTC. Its translation: CASSQEYGRPTNYDYTF. The V and J genes are TRBV4-1 and TRBJ1-2; D ambiguous. This CDR3 region has 17 residues. Germline CDR1 is MGHRA and CDR2 is YSYEKL.

Comment on this clonotype: At one end, the junction sequence differs from germline, possibly due to a read error. CDR3 amino acids: CASSSSVRSGVNVLTF. CDR3 bases: TGTGCCAGCAGCTCGTCAGTCAGATCTGGGGTCAACGTCCTGACTTTC. This chain uses TRBV11-2 with TRBJ2-6; the D is unclear. The CDR3 has 16 amino acids. The germline V gene encodes CDR1 SGHAT and CDR2 FQNNGV.

The chain is built from TRBV28 and TRBJ2-5, with D possibly being TRBD2 (6 bases). Germline-derived CDR1 and CDR2 are MDHEN and SYDVKM. The CDR3 totals 12 residues. Trimming cost V 10 bases and J 4 bases, with 13 bases left between them. CDR3 nucleotide sequence: TGTGCCAACGTTGGAGGGGCAGAGACCCAGTACTTC. It codes for CANVGGAETQYF.

CDR3 sequence reads: CASSLGYLGGPPYNEQFF. Written as DNA, the CDR3 is TGTGCCAGCAGCTTAGGGTACCTTGGTGGGCCTCCCTACAATGAGCAGTTCTTC. V gene TRBV11-3 combines with J gene TRBJ2-1, with D uncertain. V was pared by 1 base and J by 2 bases, with 18 bases between. Looked up from germline, CDR1 is SGHNT and CDR2 is YENEEA. This CDR3 has 18 amino acids.

Of note for this clonotype: At one boundary the junction diverges from the germline segment, which might be a read error. The rearrangement uses TRBV20-1 and TRBJ2-2; D gene unclear. Germline V gene data show CDR1 as DFQATT and CDR2 as SNEGSKA (reference sequence). The CDR3 totals 14 residues. The CDR3 sequence is CSPRDARSFRELFF. The CDR3 DNA is TGCAGTCCTAGAGATGCGAGGAGCTTCAGGGAGCTGTTTTTT.

This clonotype was observed a handful of times. This may stem from a read error, because a much larger clone lies one nucleotide away. This rearrangement joins TRBV10-3 to TRBJ2-1; the D is unclear. In germline, CDR1 is ENHRY, CDR2 SYGVKD. This CDR3 comprises 12 residues. Here the CDR3 reads CVISEQLNEQFF. The CDR3 DNA follows: TGTGTCATCAGTGAACAGCTCAATGAGCAGTTCTTC.

On this clonotype: A much larger clone differs from this one at a single base, so this may be a read error. Because it lacks the conserved phenylalanine or tryptophan at the end, this CDR3 is likely a read error. The genes are TRBV11-2 and TRBJ2-2, with D uncertain. The length of the CDR3 is 14 residues. Between the trimmed V and J ends, which lost 3 bases and 5 bases, there was a span of 10 bases. Per the germline V gene, CDR1 is SGHAT and CDR2 is FQNNGV. Here the CDR3 reads CASSFLRETGELFL. As DNA, the CDR3 is TGTGCCAGCAGCTTTCTACGAGAGACCGGGGAGCTGTTTTTA.

Details on this clonotype: With a much larger clone just one base away, this may be a read error. The chain is built from TRBV12-3 or TRBV12-4 and TRBJ1-2; 10 bases are a match to TRBD1. The CDR3 has 15 residues. With 5 bases clipped from V and 3 bases from J, the junction kept 6 bases outside the gene matches. CDR3 protein: CASSLRDRGHYGYTF. CDR3 sequence (DNA): TGTGCCAGCAGTCTCCGGGACAGGGGACACTATGGCTACACCTTC.

The gene calls are TRBV11-3 and TRBJ2-1; D possibly corresponds to TRBD2 (6 bases). The CDR3 extends over 17 amino acids. Germline V CDR1 and CDR2: SGHNT, YENEEA. The V gene lost 4 bases and the J gene lost 2 bases, with 18 bases spanning the gap. The CDR3 bases are TGTGCCAGCAGCTCGGGAATAACAGGAGGGCCCTACAATGAGCAGTTCTTC. This encodes CASSSGITGGPYNEQFF.

With regard to this clonotype: The germline gene is not matched at one end of the junction; a read error may be the cause. The rearrangement uses TRBV4-1 and TRBJ1-1; tentative D call: TRBD1 (6 bases). The CDR3 runs 11 residues. Germline V lookup: CDR1 MGHRA, CDR2 YSYEKL. CDR3 amino acids: CANSQGGEAFF. The DNA of the CDR3 is TGCGCCAACAGCCAAGGGGGGGAAGCTTTCTTT.

This clonotype was seen a single time. V gene TRBV20-1 combines with J gene TRBJ2-7; D is perhaps TRBD2 (5 bases). Trimming pared 5 bases from V and 6 bases from J, leaving 20 bases between. The CDR3 sequence is 14 residues long. Germline-derived CDR1 and CDR2 are DFQATT and SNEGSKA (reference sequence). The CDR3 nucleotides are TGCAGTGCTCTGAAAACTAGAGGGAGATCCGAGCAGTACTTC. Its translation is CSALKTRGRSEQYF.